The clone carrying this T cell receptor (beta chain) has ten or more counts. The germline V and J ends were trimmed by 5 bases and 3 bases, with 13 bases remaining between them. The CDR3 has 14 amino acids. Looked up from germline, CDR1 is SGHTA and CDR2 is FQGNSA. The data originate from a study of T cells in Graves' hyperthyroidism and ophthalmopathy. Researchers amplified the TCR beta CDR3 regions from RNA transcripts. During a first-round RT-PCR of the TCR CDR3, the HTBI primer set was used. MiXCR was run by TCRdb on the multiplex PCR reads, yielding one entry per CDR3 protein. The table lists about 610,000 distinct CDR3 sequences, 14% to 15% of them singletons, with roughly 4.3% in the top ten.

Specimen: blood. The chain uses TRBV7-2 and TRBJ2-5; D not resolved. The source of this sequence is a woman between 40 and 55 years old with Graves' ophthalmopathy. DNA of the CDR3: TGTGCCAGCAGCGGACGGGCACTTAAAGAGACCCAGTACTTC. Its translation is CASSGRALKETQYF.